The present entry profiles one T cell receptor beta chain with its context. The data are from a study of blood T cell repertoires in COVID-19. The data were produced by immunoSEQ multiplex PCR, yet TCRdb's version contains in-frame clones alone and is incomplete. The sample includes about 180,000 clones, approximately 87% of them seen just once. The CDR3 runs to 15 residues. Germline lookup yields CDR1 SGHDT and CDR2 YYEEEE. Trimming left V 5 bases short and J 4 bases short, with 13 bases between. The sequenced sample consisted of peripheral blood. The sequence was collected from a woman between 70 and 85 years old with COVID-19, enrolled during active disease. J is TRBJ1-6 and V is TRBV5-6; possibly TRBD1 for D (5 bases). The CDR3 here is CASRSRGGYNSPLHF. Here the CDR3 DNA reads TGTGCCAGCAGATCCCGCGGGGGTTATAATTCACCCCTCCACTTT.